One sample yielded the 8 T cell receptor beta chains listed below, sequenced in a study of shared clonotypes between healthy human individuals. Sequencing used immunoSEQ multiplex PCR; TCRdb keeps in-frame clones, though not all of them. The table includes 2 million to 2.5 million clones, approximately 93% detected once. Sequencing was done on a sample of naive CD4+ T cells from PBMCs. The subset: CD45RA+ positively selected. These receptor sequences come from a man aged 18-30 years in good health. Some clones in this sample may be carry-over from other donors' samples.

The rearrangement joins TRBV6-6 to TRBJ2-1; 8 bases are shared with TRBD1. The CDR3 extends over 16 amino acids. CDR1 is MNHNY, CDR2 SVGAGI, per germline (reference sequence). J was trimmed by 2 bases and V by 7 bases; bases with no gene match: 10. This chain's CDR3 is CASTGSDRGTYNEQFF. The CDR3 bases are TGTGCCAGCACCGGGAGTGACAGGGGAACCTACAATGAGCAGTTCTTC.

The V call is TRBV2, the J call TRBJ2-1; D may be TRBD1 (5 bases). The CDR3 is 14 amino acids. The ends were cut back, 6 bases at V and 5 bases at J, with 14 bases in the middle. Per germline, CDR1 SNHLY and CDR2 FYNNEI. The CDR3 bases are TGTGCCAGCAGGGGGCGGTACACCGACAATGAGCAGTTCTTC. Translation gives CASRGRYTDNEQFF.

The gene calls are TRBV5-4 and TRBJ1-4; tentatively, D is TRBD1 (6 bases). Deletions cut 4 bases from V and 8 bases from J, with 24 bases between. The CDR3 has 17 residues. Germline V gives CDR1 SGHNT, CDR2 YYREEE (reference sequence). CDR3 loop: CASSHQYNRADQEKLFF. The CDR3 DNA is TGTGCCAGCAGCCATCAATACAACAGGGCGGATCAAGAAAAACTGTTTTTT.

The V gene is TRBV7-2, the J gene TRBJ1-3, with D unclear. Trimming removed 1 base at V and 0 bases at J, with 7 bases between. The CDR3 has 15 residues. The germline gives CDR1 SGHTA, CDR2 FQGNSA. The CDR3 loop is CASSLVGSSGNTIYF. The CDR3 DNA is TGTGCCAGCAGCTTAGTGGGAAGCTCTGGAAACACCATATATTTT. Full variable domain (outside the CDR3, taken from reference TRBV7-2 and TRBJ1-3): GAGVSQSPSNKVTEKGKDVELRCDPISGHTALYWYRQSLGQGLEFLIYFQGNSAPDKSGLPSDRFSAERTGGSVSTLTIQRTQQEDSAVYLCASSLVGSSGNTIYFGEGSWLTVV.

J is TRBJ2-7 and V is TRBV5-4, with D perhaps matching TRBD1 or TRBD2 (5 bases each). The CDR3 runs to 12 residues. The germline CDR1 and CDR2 sequences are SGHNT and YYREEE (reference sequence). Trimming removed 2 bases at V and 6 bases at J, with 9 bases between. The CDR3 DNA reads as TGTGCCAGCAGCTTTCCTGGGGGCGAGCAGTACTTC. Its protein product is CASSFPGGEQYF.

The gene calls are TRBV2 and TRBJ2-3; 11 bases match TRBD1. Trimming cost V 4 bases and J 3 bases; bases outside gene matches: 3. The V gene's germline CDR1 is SNHLY and CDR2 FYNNEI. The CDR3 sequence is 15 residues long. This CDR3 is CASSVGTGGTDTQYF. In DNA form, the CDR3 reads TGTGCCAGCAGTGTCGGGACAGGGGGTACAGATACGCAGTATTTT.

V and J are TRBV18 and TRBJ2-3; 8 nucleotides align to TRBD1. The CDR3 runs 14 residues. The V gene end was trimmed by 4 bases and the J gene end by 11 bases; junction bases not matched to a gene: 11. Germline V gene sequence: CDR1 KGHSH, CDR2 LQKENI. The CDR3 loop is CASSLGQGNIGQYF. The DNA of the CDR3 is TGTGCCAGCTCACTTGGACAGGGTAATATCGGGCAGTATTTT.

This chain connects TRBV28 to TRBJ2-5; weak D call: TRBD2 (6 bases). V lost 3 bases and J lost 7, with 18 bases in between. The CDR3 contains 15 residues. Per the germline V gene, CDR1 is MDHEN and CDR2 is SYDVKM. The CDR3 nucleotides are TGTGCCAGCAGTTTTTGGGGTGGCTCCGGGGGGACCCAGTACTTC. As protein: CASSFWGGSGGTQYF.